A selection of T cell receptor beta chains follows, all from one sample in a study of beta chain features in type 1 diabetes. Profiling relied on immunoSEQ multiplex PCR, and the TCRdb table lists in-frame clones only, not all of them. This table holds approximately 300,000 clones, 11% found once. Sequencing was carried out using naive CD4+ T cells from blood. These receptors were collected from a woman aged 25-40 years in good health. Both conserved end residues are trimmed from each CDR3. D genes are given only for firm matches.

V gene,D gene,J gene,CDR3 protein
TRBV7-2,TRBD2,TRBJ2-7,ASSSRLAGISYEQY
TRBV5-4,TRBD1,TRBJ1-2,ASSPGQGTNYT
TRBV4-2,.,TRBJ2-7,ASSLGTRSRISYEQY
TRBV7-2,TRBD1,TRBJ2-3,ASSRQGQGSTDTQY
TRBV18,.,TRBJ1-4,ASSPGHTNEKLF
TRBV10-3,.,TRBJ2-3,AISASLDGDTQY
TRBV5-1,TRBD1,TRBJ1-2,ASSSRQGANYGYT
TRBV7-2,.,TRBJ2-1,ASSLGTGSSYNEQF
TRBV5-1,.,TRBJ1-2,ASSLGRGNYGYT
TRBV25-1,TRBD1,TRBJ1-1,ASSDAGQDEAF
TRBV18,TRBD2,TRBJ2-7,ASSVGLGNEQY
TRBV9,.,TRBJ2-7,ASSRHADRSYEQY
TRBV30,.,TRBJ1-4,AWSPREDEKLF
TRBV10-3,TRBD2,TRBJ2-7,AISEPTSGSSYEQY
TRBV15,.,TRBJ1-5,ATSRDQGTYSNQPQH
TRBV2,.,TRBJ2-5,ASSAQGLEETQY
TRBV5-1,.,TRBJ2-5,ASSLVSGKRETQY
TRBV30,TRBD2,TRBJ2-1,AWSSTSGPNNEQF
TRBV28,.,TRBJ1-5,ASSWAPNQPQH
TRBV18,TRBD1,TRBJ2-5,ASSRGTGETQY
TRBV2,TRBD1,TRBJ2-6,ASRYGTAGANVLT
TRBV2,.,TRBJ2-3,ASSARINTQY
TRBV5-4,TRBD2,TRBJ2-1,ASSPGGTSGRARQF
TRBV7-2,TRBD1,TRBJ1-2,ASSRTGSNYGYT
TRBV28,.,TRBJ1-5,ASSLGGMQVSNQPQH
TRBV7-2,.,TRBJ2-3,ASSLFIGGPGLGTDTQY
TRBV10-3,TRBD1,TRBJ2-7,AIRTGTEAYEQY
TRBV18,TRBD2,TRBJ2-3,ASSPGLAGTDTQY
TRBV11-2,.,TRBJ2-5,ASSAEVLQETQY
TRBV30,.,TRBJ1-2,AWRSGGRLYGYT
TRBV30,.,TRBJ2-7,AGADSSYEQY
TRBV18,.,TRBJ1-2,ASSPSQGKKDGYT
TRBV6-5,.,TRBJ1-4,ASSRTVNEKLF
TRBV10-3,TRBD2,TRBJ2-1,AISAAAGTSDNEQF
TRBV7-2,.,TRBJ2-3,ASSSQRTHSTDTQY
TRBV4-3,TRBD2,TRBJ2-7,ASSQTRLAGVYEQY
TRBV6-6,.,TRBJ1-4,ASSRSTNEKLF
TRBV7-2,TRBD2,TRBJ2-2,ASRPLGGRVGELF
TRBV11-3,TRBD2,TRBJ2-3,ASSFHSGRAGVDTQY
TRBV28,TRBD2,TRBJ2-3,ASSSGGITDTQY
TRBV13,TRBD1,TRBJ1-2,ASSLGDRGNYGYT
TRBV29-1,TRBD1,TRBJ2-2,SVRQGHTGELF
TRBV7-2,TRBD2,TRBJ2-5,ASSFASGRMQETQY
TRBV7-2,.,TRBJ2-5,ASSLWRRDQETQY
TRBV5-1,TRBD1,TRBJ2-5,ASRTPGGLETQY
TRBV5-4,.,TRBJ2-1,ASSSGVWGNSFYNEQF
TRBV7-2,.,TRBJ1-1,ASSLAQGVREAF
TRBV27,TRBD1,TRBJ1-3,ASSRGQGLSGNTIY
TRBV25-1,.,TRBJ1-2,ASSEDHTGNYGYT
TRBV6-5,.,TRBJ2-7,ASRRQSYEQY
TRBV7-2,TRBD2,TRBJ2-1,ASSLALGLAGPLRDNEQF
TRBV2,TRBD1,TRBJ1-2,ASSVTGTGENNYGYT
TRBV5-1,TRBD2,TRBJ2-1,ASSSGGTSDASYNEQF
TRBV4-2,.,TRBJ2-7,ASSQVASGRKGYEQY